This T cell receptor (beta chain) was retrieved from a study of T cells expressing NK-cell markers. In the study overall: Beta-chain profiling covered CD3+CD56+NKG2C+, CD3+CD56+NKG2C- and CD3+CD56-NKG2C+ sorted subsets. Whole-study findings and limits: Among CD8+ T cells from five or six donors, dominant NKG2C+ clonotypes accounted for roughly 1.0-7.0%. There remained a lack of clarity about HCMV specificity of expanded NKG2C+ T cell clones.

As regards this clonotype: Its cognate antigen is unknown.

This CDR3 comprises 15 residues. The germline CDR1 and CDR2 sequences are ENHRY and SYGVKD. TCRdb reanalyzed the 5' RACE reads, giving one entry per CDR3 protein sequence and no DNA. This sample carries 150,000 to 170,000 distinct CDR3 sequences, with 37% going to the ten biggest clones. V is TRBV10-3 and J is TRBJ2-7; TCRdb indicates TRBD1, and absent DNA this call remains unverified. This sequence was found in a woman in her 50s in good health. Material: blood T cells: a sorted CD56 or NKG2C T cell subset, CD4+ or CD8+ T cells, or bulk PBMC T cells (not recorded which). CDR3 residues: CAISERSQGPYEQYF.